One sample yielded the 19 T cell receptor beta chains listed below, sequenced in a study of T cells in Graves' hyperthyroidism and ophthalmopathy. Researchers amplified the TCR beta CDR3 regions from RNA transcripts. TCR CDR3 underwent first-round RT-PCR with the HTBI primer set. TCRdb redid the calling of the multiplex PCR reads with MiXCR, one entry per CDR3 protein. The repertoire consists of 650,000 to 750,000 distinct CDR3 sequences, with roughly 15% occurring once and the leading ten covering roughly 10%. The sequencing sample was made of blood. These receptor sequences come from a woman aged 18-29 years with Graves' hyperthyroidism.

This clonotype has more than one count but fewer than ten. The genes are TRBV24-1 and TRBJ2-1, with D perhaps given as TRBD1 or TRBD2 (5 bases each). V gave up 7 bases and J gave up 12 bases, with 15 bases separating them. Per the germline V gene, CDR1 is KGHDR and CDR2 is SFDVKD. The CDR3 consists of 12 residues. CDR3 region: CATRGTLEVQFF. CDR3 coding DNA: TGTGCCACCAGAGGGACCCTCGAGGTGCAGTTCTTC.

This chain connects TRBV6-2 or TRBV6-3 to TRBJ1-1; TRBD1 might be the D (6 bases). Deletions cut 4 bases from V and 2 bases from J, with 14 bases between. The CDR3 is 15 residues long. Germline V gene data show CDR1 as MNHEY and CDR2 as SVGEGT. Here the CDR3 reads CASSSRTAGNTEAFF. CDR3 bases: TGTGCCAGCAGTTCCCGGACAGCAGGAAACACTGAAGCTTTCTTT.

There are a few counts of this clonotype. This chain uses TRBV15 with TRBJ2-7, with a possible D match to TRBD2 (5 bases). Trimming took 3 bases from V and 0 from J, leaving 15 bases between them. CDR3 length: 16 residues. Per germline, CDR1 LNHNV and CDR2 YYDKDF (reference sequence). The CDR3 reads CATSSSLRGASYEQYF. CDR3 in DNA: TGTGCCACCAGCAGTTCTCTACGGGGAGCCTCCTACGAGCAGTACTTC. Supplemented by reference TRBV15 and TRBJ2-7, the full variable domain reads DAMVIQNPRYQVTQFGKPVTLSCSQTLNHNVMYWYQQKSSQAPKLLFHYYDKDFNNEADTPDNFQSRRPNTSFCFLDIRSPGLGDTAMYLCATSSSLRGASYEQYFGPGTRLTVT.

In its sample, this clonotype was seen a few times. A read error may explain this, as a much larger clone is one base away. The chain uses TRBV7-9 and TRBJ2-7, with D unclear. The CDR3 extends over 14 amino acids. The germline V gene has CDR1 SEHNR and CDR2 FQNEAQ (reference sequence). Trimming took 2 bases from V and 2 from J, leaving 10 bases between them. The CDR3: CASSLQATPYEQYF. For the CDR3, the DNA is TGTGCCAGCAGCTTACAGGCGACCCCCTACGAGCAGTACTTC.

J is TRBJ1-5 and V is TRBV7-9, with D possibly being TRBD1 (6 bases). The germline gives CDR1 SEHNR, CDR2 FQNEAQ (reference sequence). V lost 11 bases, J lost 0 bases, and 14 bases lay in between. This CDR3 is 14 amino acids long. The CDR3 DNA reads TGTGCCGGTGGGGACAACTATAGCAATCAGCCCCAGCATTTT. The encoded protein is CAGGDNYSNQPQHF.

At least ten counts were recorded for this clonotype. This chain uses TRBV6-1 with TRBJ2-3, with TRBD2 as a possible D gene (5 bases). The CDR3 is 13 amino acids. V was trimmed by 6 bases and J by 2 bases, leaving 9 bases between them. Germline V gene lookup returns CDR1 MNHNS and CDR2 SASEGT. CDR3 coding DNA: TGTGCCAGCAGACTAGTCTCCACAGATACGCAGTATTTT. Residues: CASRLVSTDTQYF.

This clonotype has at least ten counts. J is TRBJ2-7 and V is TRBV20-1; no definite D call. Germline lookup yields CDR1 DFQATT and CDR2 SNEGSKA (reference sequence). Trimming pared 0 bases from V and 3 bases from J, leaving 9 bases between. There are 13 residues in the CDR3. Written as DNA, the CDR3 is TGCAGTGCTAGAGATCGGAGATACTACGAGCAGTACTTC. Translation gives CSARDRRYYEQYF.

This clonotype has a handful of counts. In nucleotides, the CDR3 is TGTGCCAGCAGCCGCACTAGCGGGGGGGCGGGGGGAGATACGCAGTATTTT. Residues: CASSRTSGGAGGDTQYF. The chain is built from TRBV7-2 and TRBJ2-3, with 13 bases lining up with TRBD2. The CDR3 runs 17 residues. The junction had 10 bases not matched to a gene; V was cut back by 5 bases and J by 5 bases. Germline values: CDR1 SGHTA, CDR2 FQGNSA.

The gene calls are TRBV6-5 and TRBJ1-2; D ambiguous. In germline, CDR1 is MNHEY, CDR2 SVGAGI. The CDR3 sequence is 15 residues long. V lost 6 bases and J lost 8, with 22 bases in between. In nucleotides, the CDR3 is TGTGCCAGCAGCTACCACGAGTATGGGCGCGGAGGCTACACCTTC. This codes for CASSYHEYGRGGYTF.

The V call is TRBV29-1, the J call TRBJ1-2, with D possibly matching TRBD1 (5 bases). This CDR3 region has 14 residues. V shed 5 bases and J shed 2 bases, with 15 bases lying between them. Germline lookup yields CDR1 SQVTM and CDR2 ANQGSEA. The DNA of the CDR3 is TGCAGCGTTACCCCCGGGACGCAGAACTATGGCTACACCTTC. This sequence encodes CSVTPGTQNYGYTF.

This clonotype was found many times. V usage is TRBV2 and J usage is TRBJ2-7; tentatively, D is TRBD2 (6 bases). V was shortened by 7 bases and J by 4 bases, with 23 bases between the two germline ends. Germline-derived CDR1 and CDR2 are SNHLY and FYNNEI. There are 16 residues in the CDR3. The CDR3 loop reads CASKFGGSSRLYEQYF. CDR3 coding DNA: TGTGCCAGCAAATTTGGGGGGTCTAGCAGACTTTACGAGCAGTACTTC.

The table lists this clonotype with a count of one. V gene TRBV7-9 combines with J gene TRBJ2-2; the match to TRBD2 covers 8 bases. This CDR3 has 17 residues. V was pared by 1 base and J by 5 bases, with 9 bases of the junction left unmatched. Germline values: CDR1 SEHNR, CDR2 FQNEAQ (reference sequence). The CDR3 reads CASSLGLSGSGTGELFF. The CDR3 coding sequence is TGTGCCAGCAGCTTAGGGCTAAGCGGGAGTGGTACCGGGGAGCTGTTTTTT.

There are a few counts of this clonotype. J is TRBJ2-1 and V is TRBV11-2; unclear D gene. CDR3 length: 15 residues. Per germline, CDR1 SGHAT and CDR2 FQNNGV. Trimming took off 9 bases at V and 6 bases at J, with 21 bases between the two ends. The CDR3 DNA reads TGTGCCAGTAGTATCGGTGGCTCCCTACGCAATGAGCAGTTCTTC. Residues: CASSIGGSLRNEQFF.

In this sample, this clonotype turned up a few times. The chain uses TRBV20-1 and TRBJ2-3; a possible D gene is TRBD2 (6 bases). With 5 bases removed from V and 1 base from J, the gap between germline ends came to 19 bases. The CDR3 is 16 amino acids. The germline V gene has CDR1 DFQATT and CDR2 SNEGSKA (reference sequence). In nucleotides, the CDR3 is TGCAGTGCTTTAGACCCCCGCGGGACCCGCACAGATACGCAGTATTTT. Translation: CSALDPRGTRTDTQYF.

This clonotype appeared many times. The chain links TRBV11-2 to TRBJ2-7, with TRBD1 matching over 9 bases. There are 14 residues in the CDR3. Losses at the gene ends were 7 bases for V and 6 bases for J; bases not matched to a gene: 10. The germline CDR1 and CDR2 sequences are SGHAT and FQNNGV. The CDR3 sequence: CASNAIQGAGEQYF. In DNA form, the CDR3 reads TGTGCCAGCAACGCAATACAGGGGGCTGGCGAGCAGTACTTC.

In its sample, this clonotype was seen a few times. The chain combines TRBV18 with TRBJ2-2, with 7 bases fitting TRBD2. Germline CDR1 reads KGHSH; CDR2 reads LQKENI. The V and J ends lost 3 bases and 4 bases, in that order; junction bases with no gene match: 5. The CDR3 consists of 15 residues. CDR3 coding DNA: TGTGCCAGCTCACCGCAAGCGGGGCTCACCGGGGAGCTGTTTTTT. The encoded protein is CASSPQAGLTGELFF.

This clonotype was seen many times. The chain uses TRBV28 and TRBJ2-7; tentatively, D is TRBD2 (6 bases). Germline V gene sequence: CDR1 MDHEN, CDR2 SYDVKM. Between the trimmed V and J ends, which lost 5 bases and 1 base, there was a span of 12 bases. CDR3 size: 14 residues. This CDR3 is CASSATRVSYEQYF. As DNA, the CDR3 is TGTGCCAGCAGTGCGACTAGAGTTTCCTACGAGCAGTACTTC.

The CDR3 region is CASSAWGEPRETQYF. The CDR3 nucleotides read TGTGCCAGCAGCGCCTGGGGGGAACCGAGGGAGACCCAGTACTTC. The gene calls are TRBV9 and TRBJ2-5; maybe TRBD2 (6 bases). This CDR3 is 15 amino acids long. Trimming cost V 3 bases and J 5 bases, with 17 bases left between them. Germline V lookup: CDR1 SGDLS, CDR2 YYNGEE.

The J gene is TRBJ2-4, the V gene TRBV27, with 7 bases identical to TRBD2. Germline CDR1 is MNHEY and CDR2 is SMNVEV (reference sequence). CDR3 length: 16 residues. The J segment lost 5 bases and the V segment lost 0 bases, leaving 7 bases of the junction unmatched. As DNA, the CDR3 is TGTGCCAGCAGTTTATCTGGGGGGGGTTTGGAAAACATTCAGTACTTC. Residues: CASSLSGGGLENIQYF.